The rows below give T cell receptor beta chains drawn from one sample of a study of graft-versus-host responses after intestinal transplantation. These receptors' targets are unknown. TCRdb's table, derived via immunoSEQ multiplex PCR, lists solely in-frame clones and lacks some. The sample yields about 89,000 clones, over 85% seen once. The sequencing used unstimulated CD4+ T cells sorted from spleen or lymph node cells, collected before intestinal transplant. Receptors were obtained from a human donor who received an intestinal transplant. CDR3s include the opening cysteine and the closing phenylalanine or tryptophan.

TRBV28 CASSFPVSGYTF
TRBV30 CAWTAQSTNEKLFF
TRBV7-9 CASSPGTHYGYTF
TRBV28 CASSLKGARNYGYTF
TRBV27 CASSLSGAGGGAGIQYF
TRBV27 CASSFRRGTYEQYF
TRBV27 CASSRQGAYEQYF
TRBV5-1 CASSLDRGRRGNQPQHF
TRBV7-6 CASSLGWTGTGELFF
TRBV6-7 CASRASGYNEQFF
TRBV29-1 CSVEGTSGPTDTQYF
TRBV6-5 CASRPLGNRVYEQYF
TRBV30 CAWSPSLYQAQHF
TRBV5-4 CASSPPTGSTEAFF
TRBV5-1 CASRDLITDTQYF
TRBV5-1 CASSAGAAYNEQFF
TRBV9 CASSRKGGAEKLFF
TRBV7-3 CASSLIGLLRDLGKNNEKLFF
TRBV9 CASSPTPGQGFATNEKLFF
TRBV28 CASTVPYSGTSGGNEQFF
TRBV2 CASRETGTGNTGELFF
TRBV5-5 CASSLGGFSYNEQFF
TRBV15 CATSSSKTSPYEQYF
TRBV6-1 CASSDGPGGGETQYF
TRBV27 CASRPLGNYGYTF
TRBV7-2 CASSLVLRAGNEQFF
TRBV25-1 CASRGAGAVGNTEAFF
TRBV30 CAWNPKFIAGVSTDTQYF
TRBV19 CASITGRWNTEAFF
TRBV2 CASSSLSYEQYF
TRBV10-3 CAIMQDGGTAIYYGYTF
TRBV10-3 CAISEGLAGSYEQYF
TRBV5-6 CASSNAPLAGAYNEQFF
TRBV5-4 CASSLEGGNNEQFF
TRBV19 CASRKDSQETQYF
TRBV5-6 CASSFGGDPYNEQFF
TRBV7-6 CASSLYPPSGNKETQYF
TRBV5-1 CASSFWTSGPDTQYF
TRBV29-1 CSVGDRPYEQYF
TRBV15 CATSRDRSSGANVLTF
TRBV6-1 CASSFRTLTHNEQFF
TRBV5-4 CASSLARGRGYGETQYF
TRBV11-2 CASSRGTSGTETQYF
TRBV4-1 CASSQFSGGGTEAFF